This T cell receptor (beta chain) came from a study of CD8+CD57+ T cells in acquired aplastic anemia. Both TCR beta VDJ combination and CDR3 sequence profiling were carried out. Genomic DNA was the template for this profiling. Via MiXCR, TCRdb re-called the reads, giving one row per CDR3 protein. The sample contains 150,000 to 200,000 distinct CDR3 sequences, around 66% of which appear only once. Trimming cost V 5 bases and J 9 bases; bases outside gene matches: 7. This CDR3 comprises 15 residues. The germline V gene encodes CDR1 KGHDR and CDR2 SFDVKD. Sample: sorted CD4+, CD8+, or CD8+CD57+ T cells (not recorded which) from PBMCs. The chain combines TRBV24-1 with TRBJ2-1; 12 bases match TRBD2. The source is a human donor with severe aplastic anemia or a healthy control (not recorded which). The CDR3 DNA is TGTGCCACCAGTGCCTCTAGCGGGGGGGCCGGTGAGCAGTTCTTC. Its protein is CATSASSGGAGEQFF.